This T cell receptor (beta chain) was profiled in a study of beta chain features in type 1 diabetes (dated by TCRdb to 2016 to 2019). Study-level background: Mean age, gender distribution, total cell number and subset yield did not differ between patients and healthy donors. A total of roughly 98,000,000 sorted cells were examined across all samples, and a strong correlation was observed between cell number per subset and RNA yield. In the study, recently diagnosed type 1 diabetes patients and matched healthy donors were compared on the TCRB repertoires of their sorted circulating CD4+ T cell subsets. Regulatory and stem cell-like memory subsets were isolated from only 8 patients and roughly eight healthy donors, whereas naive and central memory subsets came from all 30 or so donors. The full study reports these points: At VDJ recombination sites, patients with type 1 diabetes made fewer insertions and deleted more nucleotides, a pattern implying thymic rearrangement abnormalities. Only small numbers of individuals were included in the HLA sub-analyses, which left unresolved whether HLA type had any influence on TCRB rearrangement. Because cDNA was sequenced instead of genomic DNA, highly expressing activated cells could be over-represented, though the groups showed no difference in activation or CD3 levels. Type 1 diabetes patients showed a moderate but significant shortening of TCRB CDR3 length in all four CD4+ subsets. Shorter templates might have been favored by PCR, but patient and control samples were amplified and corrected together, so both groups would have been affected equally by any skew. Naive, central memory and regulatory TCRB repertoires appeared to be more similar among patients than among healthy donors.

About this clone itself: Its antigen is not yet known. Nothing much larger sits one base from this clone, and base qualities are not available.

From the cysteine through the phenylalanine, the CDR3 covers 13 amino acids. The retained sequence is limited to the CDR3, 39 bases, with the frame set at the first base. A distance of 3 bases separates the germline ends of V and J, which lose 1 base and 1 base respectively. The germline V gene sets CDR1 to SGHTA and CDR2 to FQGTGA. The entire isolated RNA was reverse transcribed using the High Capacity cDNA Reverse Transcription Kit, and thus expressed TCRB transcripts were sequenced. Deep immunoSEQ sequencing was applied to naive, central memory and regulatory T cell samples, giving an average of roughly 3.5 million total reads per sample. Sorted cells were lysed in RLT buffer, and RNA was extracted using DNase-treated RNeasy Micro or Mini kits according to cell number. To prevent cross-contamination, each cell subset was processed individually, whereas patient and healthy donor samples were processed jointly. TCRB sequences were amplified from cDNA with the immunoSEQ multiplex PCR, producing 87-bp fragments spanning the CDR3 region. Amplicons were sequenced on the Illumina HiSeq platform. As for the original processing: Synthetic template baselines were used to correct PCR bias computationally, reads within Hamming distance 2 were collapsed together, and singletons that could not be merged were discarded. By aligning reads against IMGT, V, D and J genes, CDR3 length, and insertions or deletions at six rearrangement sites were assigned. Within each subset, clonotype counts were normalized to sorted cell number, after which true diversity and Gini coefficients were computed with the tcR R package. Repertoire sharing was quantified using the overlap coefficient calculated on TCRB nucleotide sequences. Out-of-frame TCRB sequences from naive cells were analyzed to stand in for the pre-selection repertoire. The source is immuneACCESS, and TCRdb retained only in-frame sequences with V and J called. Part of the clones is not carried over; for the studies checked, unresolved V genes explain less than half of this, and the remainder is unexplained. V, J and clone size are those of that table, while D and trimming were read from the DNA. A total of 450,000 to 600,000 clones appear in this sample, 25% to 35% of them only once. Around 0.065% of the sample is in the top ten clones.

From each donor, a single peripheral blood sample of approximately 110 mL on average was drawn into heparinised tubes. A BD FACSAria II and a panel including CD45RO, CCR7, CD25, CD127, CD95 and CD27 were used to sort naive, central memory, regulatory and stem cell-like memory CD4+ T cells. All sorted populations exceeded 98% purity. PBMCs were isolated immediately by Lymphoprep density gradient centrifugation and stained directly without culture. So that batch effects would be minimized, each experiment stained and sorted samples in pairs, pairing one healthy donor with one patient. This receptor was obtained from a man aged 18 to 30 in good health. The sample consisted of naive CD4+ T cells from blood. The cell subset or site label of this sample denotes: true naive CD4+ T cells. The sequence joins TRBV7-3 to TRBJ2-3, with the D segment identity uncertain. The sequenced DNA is TGTGCCAGCAGCTTAATCGGCACAGATACGCAGTATTTT. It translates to CASSLIGTDTQYF.